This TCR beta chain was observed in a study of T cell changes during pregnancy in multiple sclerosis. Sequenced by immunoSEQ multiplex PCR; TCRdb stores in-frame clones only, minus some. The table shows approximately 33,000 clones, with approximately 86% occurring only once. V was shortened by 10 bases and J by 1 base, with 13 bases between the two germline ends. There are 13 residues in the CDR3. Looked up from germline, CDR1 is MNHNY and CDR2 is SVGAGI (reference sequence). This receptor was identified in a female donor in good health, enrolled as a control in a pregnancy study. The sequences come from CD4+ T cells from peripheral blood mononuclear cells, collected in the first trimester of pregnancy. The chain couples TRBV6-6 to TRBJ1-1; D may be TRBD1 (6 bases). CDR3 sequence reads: CATQGFGNTEAFF. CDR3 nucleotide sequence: TGTGCCACACAGGGTTTCGGGAACACTGAAGCTTTCTTT.